This T cell receptor (beta chain) was retrieved from a study of T cells in tuberculosis. The CDR3 has 15 residues. Germline assignment: CDR1 MNHNY and CDR2 SVGAGI (reference sequence). V shed 6 bases and J 5 bases; nucleotides not matched to a gene: 9. Libraries were prepared by immunoSEQ multiplex PCR; TCRdb keeps only in-frame clonotypes and omits some of them. The repertoire holds around 38,000 clones, nearly 97% seen once, with about 3.7% in the top ten. Tuberculin skin test and IGRA determined adolescents' latent tuberculosis status at entry. Each donor contributed roughly 92,000 T cells on average, unsorted.

The chain is built from TRBV6-6 and TRBJ2-1; 8 bases align to TRBD2. The sequenced sample was PBMCs. The clonotype was recovered from a donor between 10 and 29 years old with latent tuberculosis or without tuberculosis infection. As DNA, the CDR3 is TGTGCCAGCAGCCCACCGGGACTAGATCACAATGAGCAGTTCTTC. Amino acids: CASSPPGLDHNEQFF.